This T cell receptor beta chain comes out of a study of blood T cell repertoires in COVID-19. The CDR3 is 14 amino acids. Germline V lookup: CDR1 SGHRS, CDR2 YFSETQ. Trimming removed 0 bases from V and 4 bases from J, with 10 bases in between. Profiled with immunoSEQ multiplex PCR; TCRdb holds only in-frame clones, not every one. The table includes about 240,000 clones, over 80% detected once. This sequence was found in a young woman with acute COVID-19. The chain employs TRBV5-1 and TRBJ1-1; D might be TRBD1 (5 bases). Sequencing was carried out using PBMCs or T cells enriched from blood (not recorded which). CDR3 DNA: TGCGCCAGCAGCTTGGGGGGGGGTCCCACTGAAGCTTTCTTT. Protein product: CASSLGGGPTEAFF.